The 30 T cell receptor beta chains listed next were all sequenced from one sample in a study of blood T cell repertoires in COVID-19. Repertoires were generated with immunoSEQ multiplex PCR, while TCRdb's copy carries only in-frame clones and drops some. This table has 150,000 to 200,000 clones, roughly 90% appearing once. Sequencing input: peripheral blood. The receptors originated from a man between 60 and 70 years old with active or convalescent COVID-19.

The V call is TRBV7-9, the J call TRBJ1-1, with D unclear. Germline V CDR1 and CDR2: SEHNR, FQNEAQ (reference sequence). V lost 5 bases and J lost 7, with 11 bases in between. The CDR3 consists of 12 residues. The CDR3 is CASSPGRLEAFF. CDR3 coding DNA: TGTGCCAGCAGCCCGGGGAGGCTTGAAGCTTTCTTT. Looking up the rest from reference TRBV7-9 and TRBJ1-1 gives the full variable domain: DTGVSQNPRHKITKRGQNVTFRCDPISEHNRLYWYRQTLGQGPEFLTYFQNEAQLEKSRLLSDRFSAERPKGSFSTLEIQRTEQGDSAMYLCASSPGRLEAFFGQGTRLTVV.

The gene calls are TRBV6-5 and TRBJ1-2; a possible D gene is TRBD1 (6 bases). The germline CDR1 and CDR2 sequences are MNHEY and SVGAGI. This CDR3 spans 13 amino acids. V lost 8 bases and J lost 0, with 10 bases in between. CDR3 in amino acids: CASGQHSNYGYTF. CDR3 DNA sequence: TGTGCCAGCGGACAGCATTCTAACTATGGCTACACCTTC.

This chain joins TRBV27 and TRBJ1-2; 7 positions agree with TRBD1. The germline V gene has CDR1 MNHEY and CDR2 SMNVEV (reference sequence). With V trimmed by 4 bases and J by 3 bases, 8 bases remained unmatched. This CDR3 has 15 residues. DNA of the CDR3: TGTGCCAGCAGTTCAGGTACAGGGGAGGACTATGGCTACACCTTC. Encoded protein: CASSSGTGEDYGYTF.

The V gene is TRBV11-3, the J gene TRBJ2-1; 12 bases fit TRBD1. There are 16 residues in the CDR3. Germline lookup yields CDR1 SGHNT and CDR2 YENEEA. The V gene end was trimmed by 6 bases and the J gene end by 6 bases; junction bases not matched to a gene: 9. The CDR3 DNA reads TGTGCCAGCAGTATTACCGGGACAGGGGGCTTCAATGAGCAGTTCTTC. It is translated as CASSITGTGGFNEQFF.

The V and J genes are TRBV7-8 and TRBJ2-7, with D perhaps matching TRBD1 (5 bases). Per germline, CDR1 SGHVS and CDR2 FQNEAQ. Between the trimmed V and J ends, which lost 0 bases and 6 bases, there was a span of 12 bases. CDR3 length: 14 residues. CDR3 in DNA: TGTGCCAGCAGCTTAGCGGGCAGGGTAGGCGAGCAGTACTTC. Encoded protein: CASSLAGRVGEQYF.

The CDR3 protein is CASSDDRVHGYTF. The CDR3, as DNA: TGTGCCAGCAGTGACGACAGGGTCCATGGCTACACCTTC. The rearrangement links TRBV2 to TRBJ1-2; TRBD1 agrees at 7 bases. The CDR3 is 13 amino acids. V trimming: 3 bases; J trimming: 6 bases; junction bases outside the gene matches: 4. Germline V lookup: CDR1 SNHLY, CDR2 FYNNEI.

The rearrangement joins TRBV5-1 to TRBJ2-1; 8 bases fit TRBD1. Germline assignment: CDR1 SGHRS and CDR2 YFSETQ. CDR3 length equals 14 residues. Trimming cost V 0 bases and J 8 bases; bases outside gene matches: 4. The CDR3 sequence: CASSLGTGTDEQFF. Written as DNA, the CDR3 is TGCGCCAGCAGCTTGGGGACAGGGACCGATGAGCAGTTCTTC.

This chain joins TRBV3-1 (or the pseudogene TRBV3-2) and TRBJ2-5; D possibly corresponds to TRBD1 (7 bases). The CDR3 consists of 16 residues. Germline loops: CDR1 LGHDT, CDR2 YNNKEL (reference sequence). V lost 4 bases and J lost 5, with 20 bases in between. CDR3 in amino acids: CASSLIGTARGETQYF. The DNA for the CDR3 is TGTGCCAGCAGCCTTATAGGGACAGCCCGGGGGGAGACCCAGTACTTC.

V gene TRBV5-1 combines with J gene TRBJ1-6, with 7 bases aligning to TRBD1. J gave up 6 bases and V 4 bases, and 4 bases lay outside the gene matches. Germline loops: CDR1 SGHRS, CDR2 YFSETQ. The CDR3 consists of 14 residues. The DNA of the CDR3 is TGCGCCAGCAGCACGGGACAGACTAATTCACCCCTCCACTTT. It yields the protein CASSTGQTNSPLHF.

The chain uses TRBV28 and TRBJ1-3; 8 nucleotides agree with TRBD1. The CDR3 covers 14 residues. J gave up 2 bases and V 4 bases, and 1 base lay outside the gene matches. CDR1 is MDHEN, CDR2 SYDVKM, per germline. The CDR3 sequence is CASSSQGAGNTIYF. The CDR3 nucleotides read TGTGCCAGCAGTTCACAGGGGGCTGGAAACACCATATATTTT.

The chain carries TRBV6-6 and TRBJ2-7; 7 bases map to TRBD1. Trimming removed 6 bases from V and 0 bases from J; junction bases left unmatched: 8. Germline V lookup: CDR1 MNHNY, CDR2 SVGAGI (reference sequence). CDR3 length: 15 residues. The CDR3, as DNA: TGTGCCAGCAGCGGCCGGGACAGAAGCTCCTACGAGCAGTACTTC. It specifies CASSGRDRSSYEQYF.

This chain joins TRBV18 and TRBJ2-3; D might be TRBD2 (6 bases). The germline CDR1 and CDR2 sequences are KGHSH and LQKENI. The CDR3 has 20 amino acids. V lost 2 bases and J lost 0, with 24 bases in between. CDR3: CASSPYLPGVRSGSTDTQYF. The CDR3 DNA is TGTGCCAGCTCACCATACCTTCCGGGAGTTCGGTCGGGCAGCACAGATACGCAGTATTTT.

V is TRBV15 and J is TRBJ2-7; D perhaps matches TRBD1 (6 bases). CDR1 and CDR2 (germline): LNHNV, YYDKDF (reference sequence). Trimming left V 3 bases short and J 0 bases short, with 12 bases between. The CDR3 runs to 15 residues. This CDR3 is CATSREDSHSYEQYF. DNA for the CDR3: TGTGCCACCAGCAGGGAGGACAGTCACTCCTACGAGCAGTACTTC.

The V and J genes are TRBV2 and TRBJ1-2, with D unclear. This CDR3 has 13 amino acids. The germline V and J ends were trimmed by 6 bases and 4 bases, with 12 bases remaining between them. Germline V gene data show CDR1 as SNHLY and CDR2 as FYNNEI. The CDR3 sequence is CASRARYGYGYTF. The CDR3 region has the DNA TGTGCCAGCAGGGCGAGGTACGGCTATGGCTACACCTTC.

The V gene is TRBV5-1, the J gene TRBJ1-5; D unclear. V was pared by 0 bases and J by 3 bases, with 10 bases between. Germline assignment: CDR1 SGHRS and CDR2 YFSETQ. This CDR3 is built from 15 residues. The CDR3 region is CASSLDGDINQPQHF. The CDR3, as DNA: TGCGCCAGCAGCTTGGACGGGGATATCAATCAGCCCCAGCATTTT.

Comments on this clone: Other nucleotide sequences in the sample specify the same CDR3. The gene calls are TRBV2 and TRBJ2-3; 8 bases are shared with TRBD2. From germline, CDR1 is SNHLY and CDR2 FYNNEI. V was pared by 4 bases and J by 1 base, with 1 base of the junction left unmatched. This CDR3 comprises 14 residues. CDR3 in DNA: TGTGCCAGCAGTGCGGGAGGGGGCACAGATACGCAGTATTTT. Its translation: CASSAGGGTDTQYF.

This rearrangement joins TRBV7-9 to TRBJ2-3; 8 bases align to TRBD2. Germline trimming cut 1 base from V and 1 base from J; bases unmatched to any gene: 7. CDR3 length equals 17 residues. CDR1 SEHNR and CDR2 FQNEAQ come from the germline V gene (reference sequence). The CDR3 DNA is TGTGCCAGCAGCTTAGGCGGGACTAGAGGGGGCACAGATACGCAGTATTTT. Amino acid sequence: CASSLGGTRGGTDTQYF.

This clone was seen a single time. The V call is TRBV2, the J call TRBJ2-7, with D maybe TRBD1 (5 bases). The CDR3 is 13 amino acids. Per germline, CDR1 SNHLY and CDR2 FYNNEI. The V end lost 5 bases, the J end lost 4 bases, and 12 bases lay between the germline ends. DNA of the CDR3: TGTGCCAGCAGTTCGGACATTATTTACGAGCAGTACTTC. As protein: CASSSDIIYEQYF.

This chain uses TRBV11-2 with TRBJ1-5, with D tentatively TRBD1 (6 bases). Germline loops: CDR1 SGHAT, CDR2 FQNNGV. The V gene lost 0 bases and the J gene lost 1 base, with 13 bases spanning the gap. The CDR3 extends over 17 amino acids. This CDR3 reads CASSLEGGGLSNQPQHF. The CDR3 coding sequence is TGTGCCAGCAGCTTAGAGGGAGGGGGGTTAAGCAATCAGCCCCAGCATTTT.

The rearrangement uses TRBV5-1 and TRBJ1-6, with 8 bases that match TRBD1. The V gene's germline CDR1 is SGHRS and CDR2 YFSETQ. Unmatched junction bases numbered 4, after V lost 4 bases and J lost 7 bases. This CDR3 is 14 amino acids long. CDR3 region: CASSMTGANSPLHF. CDR3 nucleotides: TGCGCCAGCAGCATGACAGGGGCAAATTCACCCCTCCACTTT.

DNA of the CDR3: TGCGCCAGCAGCCAAGAAGAGCTTCGAGCCGCAACAGTTAACACCGGGGAGCTGTTTTTT. It specifies CASSQEELRAATVNTGELFF. The gene calls are TRBV4-1 and TRBJ2-2; D is unclear. Germline V gives CDR1 MGHRA, CDR2 YSYEKL. CDR3 length: 20 amino acids. V was pared by 0 bases and J by 2 bases, with 22 bases between.

V gene TRBV5-6 combines with J gene TRBJ2-7; D is uncertain. Germline V gives CDR1 SGHDT, CDR2 YYEEEE. Trimming took off 4 bases at V and 3 bases at J, with 14 bases between the two ends. The CDR3 spans 14 residues. CDR3 in DNA: TGTGCCAGCAGCCCCGGAGTGGGTTACTACGAGCAGTACTTC. This translates into CASSPGVGYYEQYF.

This clone showed up just once. The chain couples TRBV2 to TRBJ2-7; TRBD2 matches at 11 bases. The CDR3 consists of 12 residues. The germline V gene has CDR1 SNHLY and CDR2 FYNNEI. J was trimmed by 7 bases and V by 8 bases; bases with no gene match: 4. The CDR3 sequence is CASRLAGWEQYF. The CDR3 DNA reads TGTGCCAGCCGACTAGCGGGGTGGGAGCAGTACTTC.

This chain uses TRBV5-4 with TRBJ2-1; 7 bases are shared with TRBD1. The CDR3 loop spans 13 amino acids. Germline trimming cut 2 bases from V and 5 bases from J; bases unmatched to any gene: 1. In germline, CDR1 is SGHNT, CDR2 YYREEE (reference sequence). The CDR3 is CASSLGTDNEQFF. CDR3 DNA: TGTGCCAGCAGCTTAGGGACAGACAATGAGCAGTTCTTC.

This chain uses TRBV28 with TRBJ2-7, with TRBD1 matching over 7 bases. The ends lost 4 bases at V and 4 bases at J; junction bases unmatched: 4. Germline CDR1 MDHEN, CDR2 SYDVKM. The CDR3 runs 13 residues. The CDR3: CASSSGQSYEQYF. The DNA of the CDR3 is TGTGCCAGCAGTTCGGGACAGTCATACGAGCAGTACTTC.

This chain links TRBV6-5 with TRBJ2-7, with 8 bases that match TRBD1. Looked up from germline, CDR1 is MNHEY and CDR2 is SVGAGI. CDR3 size: 14 residues. Losses at the gene ends were 2 bases for V and 5 bases for J; bases not matched to a gene: 5. The DNA of the CDR3 is TGTGCCAGCAGTTACGGTGGGACAGGCCACGAGCAGTACTTC. It encodes CASSYGGTGHEQYF.

The rearrangement links TRBV19 to TRBJ2-1; the match to TRBD2 covers 9 bases. This CDR3 has 15 amino acids. Trimming at V came to 10 bases and at J to 6 bases, leaving 13 bases not matched to a gene. Germline V gene lookup returns CDR1 LNHDA and CDR2 SQIVND (reference sequence). The CDR3 DNA is TGTGCCACCACATCTGGCGGGAGGGCCGTCAATGAGCAGTTCTTC. Residues: CATTSGGRAVNEQFF.

The rearrangement uses TRBV3-1 (or the pseudogene TRBV3-2) and TRBJ1-2, with D unclear. CDR3 length: 15 residues. CDR1 and CDR2 from the germline V gene are LGHDT and YNNKEL (reference sequence). Trimming removed 1 base at V and 1 base at J, with 10 bases between. The chain's CDR3 is CASSQGTTYNYGYTF. In DNA form, the CDR3 reads TGTGCCAGCAGCCAAGGAACCACCTATAACTATGGCTACACCTTC.

This sequence joins TRBV7-9 and TRBJ1-1; the match to TRBD1 covers 8 bases. This CDR3 has 17 residues. Losses at the gene ends were 4 bases for V and 3 bases for J; bases not matched to a gene: 13. Germline loops: CDR1 SEHNR, CDR2 FQNEAQ (reference sequence). CDR3 sequence reads: CASSWVGQGVLDTEAFF. Here the CDR3 DNA reads TGTGCCAGCAGCTGGGTAGGACAGGGAGTTTTGGACACTGAAGCTTTCTTT.

The rearrangement links TRBV29-1 to TRBJ1-2; D is undetermined. CDR1 is SQVTM, CDR2 ANQGSEA, per germline. This CDR3 contains 14 residues. The V end lost 3 bases, the J end lost 5 bases, and 16 bases lay between the germline ends. The CDR3 loop reads CSVDGGLFFYGYTF. DNA of the CDR3: TGCAGCGTTGACGGAGGGCTCTTCTTTTATGGCTACACCTTC.